The 17 T cell receptor beta chains below come from one sample, sequenced in a study of blood T cell repertoires in COVID-19. Profiled with immunoSEQ multiplex PCR; TCRdb holds only in-frame clones, not every one. The sample holds around 32,000 clones; 93% are singletons and the top ten take approximately 0.88%. Input material: peripheral blood. The receptors here all came from a male donor with active COVID-19.

V is TRBV5-1 and J is TRBJ1-2, with 7 bases aligning to TRBD1. CDR1 is SGHRS and CDR2 is YFSETQ in the germline V gene. The CDR3 length is 19 residues. V was clipped by 3 bases and J by 7 bases; unmatched bases: 24. Written as DNA, the CDR3 is TGCGCCAGCAGCTCCTTAGCAGGGGGACAAAGGGGTATTAGTGGTGGCTACACCTTC. Translation: CASSSLAGGQRGISGGYTF.

The chain couples TRBV3-1 (or the pseudogene TRBV3-2) to TRBJ2-2, with TRBD2 as a possible D gene (5 bases). The CDR3 is made up of 14 amino acids. Trimming stripped 1 base from V and 4 bases from J, with 7 bases between. CDR1 LGHDT and CDR2 YNNKEL come from the germline V gene (reference sequence). In DNA, the CDR3 is TGTGCCAGCAGCCAAGGACGGGGCACCGGGGAGCTGTTTTTT. Residues: CASSQGRGTGELFF.

The V gene is TRBV7-2, the J gene TRBJ2-1, with D unclear. The V end was cut by 4 bases, the J end by 0 bases, with 10 bases between. CDR3 length equals 15 residues. Looked up from germline, CDR1 is SGHTA and CDR2 is FQGNSA. The CDR3 coding sequence is TGTGCCAGCAGCTCTTTCTCGGGCTCCTACAATGAGCAGTTCTTC. It translates to CASSSFSGSYNEQFF.

The rearrangement uses TRBV28 and TRBJ1-3; the D gene is possibly TRBD1 (6 bases). The CDR3 is made up of 16 amino acids. Trimming cost V 5 bases and J 2 bases, with 16 bases left between them. The germline V gene encodes CDR1 MDHEN and CDR2 SYDVKM. As DNA, the CDR3 is TGTGCCAGCAGTCTCAGCCGGGGGGCGGCTGGAAACACCATATATTTT. It specifies CASSLSRGAAGNTIYF.

V gene TRBV7-9 combines with J gene TRBJ1-2, with D perhaps TRBD1 (6 bases). Germline CDR1 is SEHNR and CDR2 is FQNEAQ (reference sequence). Trimming pared 4 bases from V and 3 bases from J, leaving 18 bases between. CDR3 size: 16 residues. The CDR3 DNA follows: TGTGCCAGCAGCTACGAGGGGGGGCCCCTAGACTATGGCTACACCTTC. This sequence encodes CASSYEGGPLDYGYTF.

The chain employs TRBV5-5 and TRBJ2-4, with D possibly TRBD2 on 6 matching bases. The CDR3 extends over 14 amino acids. Germline-derived CDR1 and CDR2 are SGHKS and YYEKEE (reference sequence). Trimming took off 4 bases at V and 8 bases at J, with 16 bases between the two ends. CDR3 residues: CASSRGGIGDIQYF. The CDR3 bases are TGTGCCAGCAGCAGGGGAGGAATCGGAGACATTCAGTACTTC.

Only one count was recorded for this clone. This chain links TRBV9 with TRBJ2-5; 7 bases are a match to TRBD2. Trimming at V came to 4 bases and at J to 2 bases, leaving 8 bases not matched to a gene. Germline-derived CDR1 and CDR2 are SGDLS and YYNGEE. The CDR3 length is 15 residues. The DNA for the CDR3 is TGTGCCAGCAGCCCAGCAGCGGGAATTCAAGAGACCCAGTACTTC. Translated: CASSPAAGIQETQYF. The whole variable domain, filled in from reference TRBV9 and TRBJ2-5, reads DSGVTQTPKHLITATGQRVTLRCSPRSGDLSVYWYQQSLDQGLQFLIQYYNGEERAKGNILERFSAQQFPDLHSELNLSSLELGDSALYFCASSPAAGIQETQYFGPGTRLLVL.

A single count supports this clone. The chain uses TRBV6-5 and TRBJ1-6; a weak D match, TRBD1 (6 bases). Trimming took 8 bases from V and 6 from J, leaving 17 bases between them. This CDR3 is 15 amino acids long. CDR1 is MNHEY and CDR2 is SVGAGI in the germline V gene. CDR3 DNA: TGTGCCAGCCAGACAGGACCGCGAACTAATTCACCCCTCCACTTT. Translated: CASQTGPRTNSPLHF.

The rearrangement joins TRBV4-3 to TRBJ1-4, with D unclear. V lost 2 bases and J 2 bases, leaving 9 bases between the germline ends. The CDR3 has 15 amino acids. Germline V CDR1 and CDR2: LGHNA, YSLEER. For the CDR3, the DNA is TGCGCCAGCAGCCAAATCGGACTGACTAATGAAAAACTGTTTTTT. Its translation is CASSQIGLTNEKLFF.

The chain recombines TRBV12-3 or TRBV12-4 with TRBJ2-2; D gene unclear. The CDR3 spans 13 residues. Trimming removed 6 bases from V and 7 bases from J, with 12 bases in between. CDR3 coding DNA: TGTGCCAGCAGCCCAAATAGAGACGGGGAGCTGTTTTTT. Its protein product is CASSPNRDGELFF.

The chain joins TRBV27 to TRBJ1-2, with TRBD1 identical over 9 bases. CDR3 length: 13 amino acids. Trimming cost V 3 bases and J 8 bases; bases outside gene matches: 4. From germline, CDR1 is MNHEY and CDR2 SMNVEV (reference sequence). The CDR3 DNA follows: TGTGCCAGCAGTTTTGAGGGGACAGGGGGCTACACCTTC. It encodes CASSFEGTGGYTF.

The genes are TRBV9 and TRBJ2-5; TRBD2 agrees at 8 bases. The length of the CDR3 is 16 residues. With V trimmed by 1 base and J by 4 bases, 9 bases remained unmatched. Germline V gene data show CDR1 as SGDLS and CDR2 as YYNGEE. CDR3 sequence (DNA): TGTGCCAGCAGCGTACAGGATCGGGGGGGCATAGAGACCCAGTACTTC. It translates to CASSVQDRGGIETQYF. The entire variable domain, with the rest obtained from reference TRBV9 and TRBJ2-5, is as follows: DSGVTQTPKHLITATGQRVTLRCSPRSGDLSVYWYQQSLDQGLQFLIQYYNGEERAKGNILERFSAQQFPDLHSELNLSSLELGDSALYFCASSVQDRGGIETQYFGPGTRLLVL.

Only one count was recorded for this clone. The chain is built from TRBV20-1 and TRBJ1-2, with 10 bases that match TRBD1. Per germline, CDR1 DFQATT and CDR2 SNEGSKA (reference sequence). Trimming took 3 bases from V and 2 from J; bases not matched to a gene: 3. CDR3 length equals 14 residues. In DNA form, the CDR3 reads TGCAGTGCTAGTACGGGACAGGGGAACTATGGCTACACCTTC. It is translated as CSASTGQGNYGYTF.

The rearrangement links TRBV14 to TRBJ1-4, with D possibly TRBD1 on 5 matching bases. V was cut by 3 bases and J by 4 bases, with 6 bases left in between. Germline V gene sequence: CDR1 SGHDN, CDR2 FVKESK. This CDR3 spans 13 amino acids. The CDR3 reads CASSQGLNEKLFF. CDR3 nucleotides: TGTGCCAGCAGCCAGGGACTTAATGAAAAACTGTTTTTT.

The chain is built from TRBV7-8 and TRBJ2-1; maybe TRBD2 (5 bases). CDR1 is SGHVS and CDR2 is FQNEAQ in the germline V gene. The CDR3 is made up of 17 amino acids. Trimming pared 1 base from V and 7 bases from J, leaving 20 bases between. CDR3 DNA sequence: TGTGCCAGCAGCTTAGACTCTAGCACCTCGCCAAGGAATGAGCAGTTCTTC. It yields the protein CASSLDSSTSPRNEQFF.

J is TRBJ1-3 and V is TRBV12-3 or TRBV12-4; weak D call: TRBD1 (6 bases). Trimming removed 8 bases from V and 1 base from J, with 9 bases in between. This CDR3 region has 13 residues. CDR3 amino acids: CASSGTSGNTIYF. As DNA, the CDR3 is TGTGCCAGCTCCGGGACATCTGGAAACACCATATATTTT.

This clone has a single count. The CDR3 DNA follows: TGCAGTGCTAGTGTTACAGGGCAGGGACACTATGGCTACACCTTC. It specifies CSASVTGQGHYGYTF. V is TRBV20-1 and J is TRBJ1-2, with D perhaps TRBD1 (6 bases). Trimming took 3 bases from V and 3 from J, leaving 17 bases between them. The CDR3 covers 15 residues. CDR1 and CDR2 from the germline V gene are DFQATT and SNEGSKA (reference sequence).